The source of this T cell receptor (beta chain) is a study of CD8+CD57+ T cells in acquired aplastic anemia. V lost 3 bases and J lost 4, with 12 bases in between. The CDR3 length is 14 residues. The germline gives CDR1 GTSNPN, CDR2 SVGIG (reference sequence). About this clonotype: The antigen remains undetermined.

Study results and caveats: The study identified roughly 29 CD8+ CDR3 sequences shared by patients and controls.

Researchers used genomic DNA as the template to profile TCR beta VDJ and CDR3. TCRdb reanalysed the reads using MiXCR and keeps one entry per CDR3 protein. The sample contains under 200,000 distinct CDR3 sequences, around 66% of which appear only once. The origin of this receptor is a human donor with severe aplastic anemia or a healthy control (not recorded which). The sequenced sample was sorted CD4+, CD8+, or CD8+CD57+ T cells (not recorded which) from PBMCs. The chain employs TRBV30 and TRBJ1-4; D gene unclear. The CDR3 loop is CAWSLVRGNEKLFF. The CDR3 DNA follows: TGTGCCTGGAGCCTGGTCCGGGGTAATGAAAAACTGTTTTTT.